These 24 T cell receptor beta chains share one sample of origin, sequenced in a study of early T cells in non-severe SARS-CoV-2 infection. TCRdb reanalysed the 5' RACE reads using MiXCR and keeps one entry per CDR3 protein. The sample shows around 26,000 distinct CDR3 sequences, 4% to 6% of them seen only once. The sample taken for sequencing was whole blood. These receptors all come from an adult who was a healthcare worker with PCR-confirmed SARS-CoV-2 infection or an uninfected control (not recorded which).

This clonotype was seen at least ten times. V is TRBV5-1 and J is TRBJ2-2; TRBD1 agrees at 8 bases. V lost 4 bases, J lost 5 bases, and 7 bases stayed unmatched. This CDR3 is built from 15 residues. Germline CDR1 SGHRS, CDR2 YFSETQ. The CDR3 sequence is CASSRTGMRTGELFF. The CDR3 DNA reads as TGCGCCAGCAGCCGGACAGGGATGAGGACCGGGGAGCTGTTTTTT. Based on the CDR3 plus reference TRBV5-1 and TRBJ2-2, the full variable domain is KAGVTQTPRYLIKTRGQQVTLSCSPISGHRSVSWYQQTPGQGLQFLFEYFSETQRNKGNFPGRFSGRQFSNSRSEMNVSTLELGDSALYLCASSRTGMRTGELFFGEGSRLTVL.

This clonotype appeared a few times. The J gene is TRBJ2-5, the V gene TRBV7-2, with D unresolved. This CDR3 has 11 residues. Trimming stripped 6 bases from V and 5 bases from J, with 7 bases between. From germline, CDR1 is SGHTA and CDR2 FQGNSA. The DNA of the CDR3 is TGTGCCAGCAGGAGGTGGGAGACCCAGTACTTC. It specifies CASRRWETQYF.

This clonotype was picked up many times. The rearrangement links TRBV10-3 to TRBJ1-1, with TRBD1 matching over 9 bases. Germline CDR1 and CDR2: ENHRY and SYGVKD. This CDR3 is 17 amino acids long. The V segment lost 8 bases and the J segment 2 bases; nucleotides outside the gene matches: 15. The CDR3 DNA reads as TGTGCCATCTCAAGACAGGGGGTTTACCTAATTAACACTGAAGCTTTCTTT. It is translated as CAISRQGVYLINTEAFF.

This clonotype has more than one count but fewer than ten. The V gene is TRBV2, the J gene TRBJ1-1, with 7 bases aligning to TRBD1. The CDR3 covers 14 residues. Germline CDR1 and CDR2: SNHLY and FYNNEI. Trimming took 7 bases from V and 1 from J; bases not matched to a gene: 6. CDR3 nucleotide sequence: TGTGCCAGCACTAACAGGGGAGGGAACACTGAAGCTTTCTTT. Translated: CASTNRGGNTEAFF.

This clonotype was counted many times. The gene calls are TRBV20-1 and TRBJ1-5; no definite D call. The CDR3 spans 14 residues. V dropped 3 bases and J dropped 1 base, with 10 bases sitting between them. Looked up from germline, CDR1 is DFQATT and CDR2 is SNEGSKA (reference sequence). CDR3 sequence: CSARADESNQPQHF. The CDR3 DNA follows: TGCAGTGCTAGGGCGGACGAGAGCAATCAGCCCCAGCATTTT.

This clonotype came up many times. This chain links TRBV2 with TRBJ1-4; D is ambiguous. Germline V lookup: CDR1 SNHLY, CDR2 FYNNEI. V was shortened by 6 bases and J by 0 bases, with 11 bases between the two germline ends. The CDR3 totals 15 residues. DNA for the CDR3: TGTGCCAGCAGACAACACCGTGCAACTAATGAAAAACTGTTTTTT. This gives the protein CASRQHRATNEKLFF. The whole variable domain, remainder taken from reference TRBV2 and TRBJ1-4, is EPEVTQTPSHQVTQMGQEVILRCVPISNHLYFYWYRQILGQKVEFLVSFYNNEISEKSEIFDDQFSVERPDGSNFTLKIRSTKLEDSAMYFCASRQHRATNEKLFFGSGTQLSVL.

There are many counts of this clonotype. The chain carries TRBV10-2 and TRBJ2-1; TRBD1 aligns across 7 bases. V was clipped by 1 base and J by 4 bases; unmatched bases: 7. Germline assignment: CDR1 WSHSY and CDR2 SAAADI. The CDR3 is 16 residues long. The DNA for the CDR3 is TGCGCCAGCAGTGAGTTTAGGGACAGTCGTTACAATGAGCAGTTCTTC. Translated, it gives CASSEFRDSRYNEQFF.

This clonotype has a count of ten or more. V is TRBV12-3 or TRBV12-4 and J is TRBJ1-4, with D maybe TRBD1 (6 bases). V lost 6 bases and J 0 bases, leaving 11 bases between the germline ends. This CDR3 contains 15 residues. CDR3 nucleotide sequence: TGTGCCAGCAGCTCACAGGGCGCAACTAATGAAAAACTGTTTTTT. This gives the protein CASSSQGATNEKLFF.

A few counts support this clonotype. CDR3 region: CSARTEETQYF. In nucleotides, the CDR3 is TGCAGTGCCCGGACTGAAGAGACCCAGTACTTC. J is TRBJ2-5 and V is TRBV20-1; D is perhaps TRBD2 (5 bases). This CDR3 contains 11 residues. CDR1 is DFQATT, CDR2 SNEGSKA, per germline (reference sequence). Trimming shortened V by 6 bases and J by 3 bases, and 8 bases separated the two germline ends.

This rearrangement joins TRBV4-1 to TRBJ1-6, with D unclear. The V end lost 0 bases, the J end lost 5 bases, and 11 bases lay between the germline ends. CDR1 and CDR2 from the germline V gene are MGHRA and YSYEKL. The CDR3 is 16 residues long. Here the CDR3 reads CASSQDKGGDNSPLHF. CDR3 bases: TGCGCCAGCAGCCAAGATAAAGGAGGAGATAATTCACCCCTCCACTTT.

This clonotype was seen many times. This chain connects TRBV12-3 or TRBV12-4 to TRBJ2-5; TRBD2 is a possible D gene (5 bases). The CDR3 length is 14 residues. Trimming stripped 5 bases from V and 1 base from J, with 11 bases between. CDR3 DNA sequence: TGTGCCAGCAGTACGACGGGAACCCAAGAGACCCAGTACTTC. Amino acid sequence: CASSTTGTQETQYF.

This clonotype has a count of ten or more. J is TRBJ2-1 and V is TRBV7-6; TRBD1 agrees at 9 bases. V lost 5 bases and J lost 3; bases outside the gene matches: 2. Germline values: CDR1 SGHVS, CDR2 FNYEAQ. This CDR3 is 14 amino acids long. The CDR3 loop is CASSRTGVYNEQFF. In DNA, the CDR3 is TGTGCCAGCAGCCGGACAGGGGTCTACAATGAGCAGTTCTTC. Filled out from reference TRBV7-6 and TRBJ2-1, the complete variable domain reads GAGVSQSPRYKVTKRGQDVALRCDPISGHVSLYWYRQALGQGPEFLTYFNYEAQQDKSGLPNDRFSAERPEGSISTLTIQRTEQRDSAMYRCASSRTGVYNEQFFGPGTRLTVL.

This clonotype was found many times. J is TRBJ1-2 and V is TRBV6-2 or TRBV6-3; D is ambiguous. The germline gives CDR1 MNHEY, CDR2 SVGEGT. There are 16 residues in the CDR3. V lost 3 bases, J lost 0 bases, and 14 bases lay in between. CDR3 sequence: CASSYEVGTSNYGYTF. CDR3 sequence (DNA): TGTGCCAGCAGTTATGAAGTAGGAACTTCTAACTATGGCTACACCTTC.

This clonotype was detected many times. A junction boundary mismatches the germline segment, possibly from a read error. The J gene is TRBJ2-3, the V gene TRBV10-3; D remains unclear. The germline CDR1 and CDR2 sequences are ENHRY and SYGVKD. The CDR3 consists of 11 residues. In DNA, the CDR3 is TGTGCCATCAGTGACACAAATACGCAGTATTTT. Its translation is CAISDTNTQYF.

This clonotype was counted ten times or more. The chain recombines TRBV6-2 or TRBV6-3 with TRBJ1-1; D uncertain. With 6 bases removed from V and 7 bases from J, the gap between germline ends came to 12 bases. CDR3 length: 12 amino acids. Germline-derived CDR1 and CDR2 are MNHEY and SVGEGT. Here the CDR3 DNA reads TGTGCCAGCAGACTCGACGACCTTGAAGCTTTCTTT. Its protein is CASRLDDLEAFF.

Many counts were recorded for this clonotype. The V and J genes are TRBV7-7 and TRBJ2-7; 8 bases map to TRBD1. The CDR3 has 15 residues. Unmatched junction bases numbered 11, after V lost 5 bases and J lost 5 bases. Germline V gene data show CDR1 as SSHAT and CDR2 as FNYEAQ (reference sequence). The CDR3 region is CASSPLGQGSHEQYF. CDR3 sequence (DNA): TGTGCCAGCAGCCCACTCGGACAGGGTAGCCACGAGCAGTACTTC.

This clonotype was observed at least ten times. This chain links TRBV27 with TRBJ2-1, with D perhaps TRBD1 or TRBD2 (6 bases each). The germline CDR1 and CDR2 sequences are MNHEY and SMNVEV (reference sequence). The V end was cut by 5 bases, the J end by 8 bases, with 19 bases between. CDR3 length: 15 amino acids. CDR3 in amino acids: CASSQLMAGGDEQFF. The CDR3 bases are TGTGCCAGCAGTCAATTAATGGCCGGGGGCGATGAGCAGTTCTTC.

The chain couples TRBV30 to TRBJ1-6; the D gene is possibly TRBD1 (6 bases). This CDR3 region has 15 residues. Germline V gene data show CDR1 as GTSNPN and CDR2 as SVGIG (reference sequence). V was pared by 1 base and J by 6 bases, with 13 bases between. The CDR3, as DNA: TGTGCCTGGAGTGCTCTCCAGGGGCTTAATTCACCCCTCCACTTT. Translating gives CAWSALQGLNSPLHF.

This clonotype was picked up a small number of times. In DNA form, the CDR3 reads TGTGCCAGCAGCTTAGGACCTAACTATGGCTACACCTTC. Protein: CASSLGPNYGYTF. This chain connects TRBV7-8 to TRBJ1-2; D gene unclear. This CDR3 spans 13 amino acids. The V and J ends lost 1 base and 0 bases respectively, with 3 bases between them. From germline, CDR1 is SGHVS and CDR2 FQNEAQ.

This clonotype was seen many times. The chain uses TRBV3-1 and TRBJ1-1; D remains unclear. V lost 3 bases and J 10 bases, leaving 12 bases between the germline ends. The CDR3 extends over 12 amino acids. The germline gives CDR1 LGHDT, CDR2 YNNKEL (reference sequence). The CDR3 region is CASSQGSLVAFF. The CDR3 coding sequence is TGTGCCAGCAGCCAGGGATCTTTGGTAGCTTTCTTT. Full variable domain (outside the CDR3, taken from reference TRBV3-1 and TRBJ1-1): DTAVSQTPKYLVTQMGNDKSIKCEQNLGHDTMYWYKQDSKKFLKIMFSYNNKELIINETVPNRFSPKSPDKAHLNLHINSLELGDSAVYFCASSQGSLVAFFGQGTRLTVV.

There are a few counts of this clonotype. Here the CDR3 DNA reads TGTGCCAGCCAGGGGAGCTCCTACAATGAGCAGTTCTTC. It encodes CASQGSSYNEQFF. The genes are TRBV6-6 and TRBJ2-1; TRBD1 is a possible D gene (6 bases). Trimming cost V 8 bases and J 0 bases, with 8 bases left between them. CDR1 and CDR2 (germline): MNHNY, SVGAGI (reference sequence). This CDR3 is 13 amino acids long.

The V call is TRBV12-3 or TRBV12-4, the J call TRBJ1-4; 10 bases are shared with TRBD1. V shed 6 bases, J shed 8 bases, and the junction held 6 bases outside the gene matches. This CDR3 comprises 14 residues. The CDR3 region is CASRPRTGGEKLFF. The CDR3 bases are TGTGCCAGCAGACCTAGGACAGGGGGAGAAAAACTGTTTTTT.

A few counts support this clonotype. This sequence joins TRBV5-6 and TRBJ1-2, with no clear D. The CDR3 loop spans 13 amino acids. Germline V gene lookup returns CDR1 SGHDT and CDR2 YYEEEE. V shed 4 bases and J shed 6 bases, with 13 bases lying between them. CDR3 protein: CASSKHQNDGYTF. The CDR3 DNA reads as TGTGCCAGCAGCAAACACCAAAACGATGGCTACACCTTC.

The table lists this clonotype with many counts. The rearrangement uses TRBV19 and TRBJ1-2; D gene unclear. The length of the CDR3 is 13 residues. CDR1 and CDR2 (germline): LNHDA, SQIVND (reference sequence). V lost 6 bases and J 5 bases, leaving 13 bases between the germline ends. The CDR3 bases are TGTGCCAGTAGGGCGGGCGGAATTTATGGCTACACCTTC. Its translation is CASRAGGIYGYTF.